The 28 T cell receptor beta chains below were found in one sample sequenced in a study of T cell repertoires in cytomegalovirus infection. A single record per CDR3 protein comes from TCRdb applying MiXCR to the reads. The sample includes around 530,000 distinct CDR3 sequences, roughly 29% of them seen just once. Sequencing was performed on PBMCs. These receptors were obtained from a human donor in good health (CMV status not recorded). Some clones in this sample may be carry-over from other donors' samples.

The rearrangement joins TRBV28 to TRBJ1-2; the D is unclear. V lost 5 bases to trimming and J lost 5 bases, with 18 bases between them. CDR3 size: 15 residues. CDR1 is MDHEN and CDR2 is SYDVKM in the germline V gene. Written as DNA, the CDR3 is TGTGCCAGCAGTCGAGGGCATAGCTTGGGGTATGGCTACACCTTC. Translating gives CASSRGHSLGYGYTF.

The J gene is TRBJ2-1, the V gene TRBV4-1, with TRBD1 matching 8 bases. CDR3 length equals 16 residues. From germline, CDR1 is MGHRA and CDR2 YSYEKL. The V gene end was trimmed by 4 bases and the J gene end by 0 bases; junction bases not matched to a gene: 5. Here the CDR3 DNA reads TGCGCCAGCAGCCTACGACAGGGGAGCTCCTACAATGAGCAGTTCTTC. Protein: CASSLRQGSSYNEQFF.

This clonotype came up once. One junction end disagrees with the germline gene, perhaps due to a read error. The chain couples TRBV25-1 to TRBJ1-1; a weak D match, TRBD1 (5 bases). The CDR3 is 12 amino acids. Germline CDR1 and CDR2: MGHDK and SYGVNS. This CDR3 reads CASSDYSGGDHF. Written as DNA, the CDR3 is TGTGCCAGCAGTGACTATAGTGGGGGTGACCACTTT. The full variable domain, rest sourced from reference TRBV25-1 and TRBJ1-1, is EADIYQTPRYLVIGTGKKITLECSQTMGHDKMYWYQQDPGMELHLIHYSYGVNSTEKGDLSSESTVSRIRTEHFPLTLESARPSHTSQYLCASSDYSGGDHFGQGTRLTVV.

This chain connects TRBV6-2 or TRBV6-3 to TRBJ1-1; 7 positions agree with TRBD1. Germline values: CDR1 MNHEY, CDR2 SVGEGT. CDR3 length: 15 residues. The V gene end was trimmed by 2 bases and the J gene end by 4 bases; junction bases not matched to a gene: 7. CDR3 amino acids: CASSYDNRGSTEAFF. The CDR3 DNA sequence: TGTGCCAGCAGTTACGATAACAGGGGAAGCACTGAAGCTTTCTTT.

V usage is TRBV20-1 and J usage is TRBJ2-4; the D is unclear. The germline gives CDR1 DFQATT, CDR2 SNEGSKA (reference sequence). The CDR3 totals 14 residues. Trimming pared 0 bases from V and 0 bases from J, leaving 6 bases between. The CDR3 loop reads CSARDLIAKNIQYF. The CDR3 DNA sequence: TGCAGTGCTAGAGATCTCATAGCCAAAAACATTCAGTACTTC.

The V gene is TRBV19, the J gene TRBJ1-5, with 10 bases fitting TRBD1. Germline loops: CDR1 LNHDA, CDR2 SQIVND (reference sequence). Germline trimming cut 3 bases from V and 0 bases from J; bases unmatched to any gene: 8. The CDR3 covers 18 residues. CDR3 amino acids: CASSIRDRGYDSNQPQHF. CDR3 sequence (DNA): TGTGCCAGTAGTATTAGGGACAGGGGATACGATAGCAATCAGCCCCAGCATTTT.

The CDR3 loop reads CASAEGGADEQYF. Written as DNA, the CDR3 is TGTGCCAGCGCAGAGGGGGGCGCGGACGAGCAGTACTTC. The rearrangement links TRBV12-3 or TRBV12-4 to TRBJ2-7, with D possibly called TRBD1 or TRBD2 (6 bases each). Deletions cut 8 bases from V and 5 bases from J, with 16 bases between. The CDR3 runs to 13 residues.

The J gene is TRBJ2-1, the V gene TRBV7-9, with 7 nucleotides matching TRBD2. Germline assignment: CDR1 SEHNR and CDR2 FQNEAQ (reference sequence). Losses at the gene ends were 5 bases for V and 8 bases for J; bases not matched to a gene: 18. The CDR3 runs 17 residues. CDR3 nucleotides: TGTGCCAGCAGCCCGTGGGGGGTCGTACTAGCGAAGGATGAGCAGTTCTTC. It translates to CASSPWGVVLAKDEQFF.

A few counts support this clonotype. The chain links TRBV12-3 or TRBV12-4 to TRBJ1-2; 12 bases align to TRBD1. The length of the CDR3 is 16 residues. With 5 bases clipped from V and 4 bases from J, the junction kept 8 bases outside the gene matches. This CDR3 is CASSLGTGGSSYGYTF. In DNA, the CDR3 is TGTGCCAGCAGTCTCGGGACAGGGGGCTCTAGCTATGGCTACACCTTC.

J is TRBJ1-1 and V is TRBV7-6; 9 positions match TRBD1. The CDR3 runs 15 residues. Germline V gene lookup returns CDR1 SGHVS and CDR2 FNYEAQ. The J segment lost 1 base and the V segment lost 5 bases, leaving 5 bases of the junction unmatched. The DNA of the CDR3 is TGTGCCAGCAGCGCGCCGACAGGGGGGAACACTGAAGCTTTCTTT. As protein: CASSAPTGGNTEAFF.

This clonotype was found many times. V gene TRBV12-3 or TRBV12-4 combines with J gene TRBJ1-5; tentatively, D is TRBD1 (5 bases). The CDR3 covers 18 residues. The germline V and J ends were trimmed by 4 bases and 0 bases, with 19 bases remaining between them. The CDR3 is CASSSPQGGDFSNQPQHF. The CDR3 DNA follows: TGTGCCAGCAGTTCCCCCCAGGGAGGGGACTTTAGCAATCAGCCCCAGCATTTT.

This clonotype was picked up many times. The chain has TRBV7-2 and TRBJ2-1, with D perhaps matching TRBD1 (6 bases). The CDR3 covers 22 residues. Germline CDR1 reads SGHTA; CDR2 reads FQGNSA. V lost 4 bases and J lost 0, with 31 bases in between. This CDR3 reads CASSYPGLTGERRKSSYNEQFF. DNA for the CDR3: TGTGCCAGCAGCTACCCCGGCTTGACAGGCGAACGAAGAAAAAGCTCCTACAATGAGCAGTTCTTC.

In this sample, this clonotype turned up many times. The rearrangement links TRBV7-2 to TRBJ1-2; 8 bases agree with TRBD1. This CDR3 is built from 12 residues. J gave up 9 bases and V 5 bases, and 5 bases lay outside the gene matches. Germline CDR1 is SGHTA and CDR2 is FQGNSA. This chain's CDR3 is CASSIRQGSYTF. DNA of the CDR3: TGTGCCAGCAGCATCAGACAGGGGAGCTACACCTTC.

This clonotype was seen a handful of times. V is TRBV11-3 and J is TRBJ2-5; D perhaps matches TRBD2 (5 bases). This CDR3 spans 16 amino acids. V gave up 1 base and J gave up 0 bases, with 12 bases separating them. Germline CDR1 SGHNT, CDR2 YENEEA. The CDR3, as DNA: TGTGCCAGCAGCTTAGTTTTCGGGATCAACCAAGAGACCCAGTACTTC. It codes for CASSLVFGINQETQYF.

The rearrangement joins TRBV20-1 to TRBJ2-5; D gene unclear. The V end lost 1 base, the J end lost 4 bases, and 13 bases lay between the germline ends. CDR3 length: 14 amino acids. The V gene's germline CDR1 is DFQATT and CDR2 SNEGSKA (reference sequence). The CDR3 nucleotides are TGCAGTGCTAGAGGCACCCTAATCGGAGAGACCCAGTACTTC. This encodes CSARGTLIGETQYF.

CDR3 sequence (DNA): TGTGCCAGCAGTTACTCAGAAACAGGGTATAGCTATGGCTACACCTTC. Encoded protein: CASSYSETGYSYGYTF. The rearrangement joins TRBV6-5 to TRBJ1-2, with TRBD1 as a possible D gene (6 bases). Per the germline V gene, CDR1 is MNHEY and CDR2 is SVGAGI. This CDR3 region has 16 residues. The V and J ends lost 0 bases and 4 bases respectively, with 15 bases between them.

This clonotype was seen a few times. CDR3 in amino acids: CASSEFVSGADSYEQYV. The CDR3 coding sequence is TGTGCCAGCAGTGAATTTGTCTCAGGGGCGGACTCCTACGAGCAGTACGTC. The chain joins TRBV2 to TRBJ2-7; TRBD1 might be the D (6 bases). The CDR3 length is 17 residues. The germline V gene encodes CDR1 SNHLY and CDR2 FYNNEI. The ends were cut back, 2 bases at V and 0 bases at J, with 17 bases in the middle.

V gene TRBV6-2 or TRBV6-3 combines with J gene TRBJ1-5; 10 nucleotides match TRBD1. With 7 bases clipped from V and 5 bases from J, the junction kept 8 bases outside the gene matches. There are 15 residues in the CDR3. Germline loops: CDR1 MNHEY, CDR2 SVGEGT. The CDR3 region is CASTPAGQGHQPQHF. The CDR3 nucleotides are TGTGCCAGCACCCCGGCGGGACAGGGGCATCAGCCCCAGCATTTT.

The chain has TRBV28 and TRBJ2-6; D not resolved. The CDR3 covers 16 residues. Per germline, CDR1 MDHEN and CDR2 SYDVKM. Trimming removed 5 bases from V and 0 bases from J, with 11 bases in between. As DNA, the CDR3 is TGTGCCAGCAGTCCCCACGAGAGCTCTGGGGCCAACGTCCTGACTTTC. Protein sequence: CASSPHESSGANVLTF.

This clonotype was detected a few times. The chain combines TRBV7-2 with TRBJ1-4; D gene unclear. Trimming took 6 bases from V and 0 from J, leaving 11 bases between them. Germline CDR1 SGHTA, CDR2 FQGNSA. The CDR3 has 15 residues. The CDR3 here is CASSTGGATNEKLFF. The CDR3 region has the DNA TGTGCCAGCAGTACGGGTGGGGCAACTAATGAAAAACTGTTTTTT.

Points on this clonotype: A much bigger clone sits one base away, suggesting this may be a read error. The V and J genes are TRBV7-2 and TRBJ2-7; no clear D. The CDR3 has 15 amino acids. Trimming pared 5 bases from V and 4 bases from J, leaving 18 bases between. Germline-derived CDR1 and CDR2 are SGHTA and FQGNSA. CDR3 sequence (DNA): TGTGCCAGCAGCCCAAGTACGGGTTCTATTTACGAGCAGTACTTC. Its translation is CASSPSTGSIYEQYF.

The gene calls are TRBV19 and TRBJ2-1; 9 bases agree with TRBD2. This CDR3 contains 15 residues. Germline assignment: CDR1 LNHDA and CDR2 SQIVND (reference sequence). Trimming removed 8 bases from V and 7 bases from J; junction bases left unmatched: 12. This CDR3 reads CASGKTSGGLNEQFF. CDR3 sequence (DNA): TGTGCCAGTGGAAAGACTAGCGGAGGTCTAAATGAGCAGTTCTTC.

This clonotype has only one observation. This rearrangement joins TRBV29-1 to TRBJ2-2; weak D call: TRBD2 (5 bases). Between the trimmed V and J ends, which lost 1 base and 4 bases, there was a span of 19 bases. The CDR3 is made up of 17 amino acids. Germline CDR1 is SQVTM and CDR2 is ANQGSEA. CDR3 loop: CSVEVRAGDSGTGELFF. The CDR3 DNA reads as TGCAGCGTTGAAGTTCGGGCCGGGGATTCTGGCACCGGGGAGCTGTTTTTT.

The chain recombines TRBV27 with TRBJ1-5; weak D call: TRBD1 (5 bases). V lost 4 bases to trimming and J lost 7 bases, with 11 bases between them. The CDR3 consists of 13 residues. Germline V gives CDR1 MNHEY, CDR2 SMNVEV (reference sequence). CDR3 region: CASSSPQGQPQHF. CDR3 nucleotides: TGTGCCAGCAGTTCCCCCCAGGGCCAGCCCCAGCATTTT.

The CDR3 protein is CASSLVKSTDTQYF. The CDR3 DNA follows: TGTGCCAGCAGCCTGGTTAAAAGCACAGATACGCAGTATTTT. This chain uses TRBV14 with TRBJ2-3; D unclear. This CDR3 region has 14 residues. The V end lost 4 bases, the J end lost 0 bases, and 8 bases lay between the germline ends. Germline V gene sequence: CDR1 SGHDN, CDR2 FVKESK. Complete variable domain (other parts from reference TRBV14 and TRBJ2-3): EAGVTQFPSHSVIEKGQTVTLRCDPISGHDNLYWYRRVMGKEIKFLLHFVKESKQDESGMPNNRFLAERTGGTYSTLKVQPAELEDSGVYFCASSLVKSTDTQYFGPGTRLTVL.

This clonotype appeared many times. This chain joins TRBV7-2 and TRBJ1-2; 8 bases align to TRBD1. The CDR3 runs 17 residues. The germline V gene encodes CDR1 SGHTA and CDR2 FQGNSA. The V segment lost 5 bases and the J segment 8 bases; nucleotides outside the gene matches: 19. CDR3 coding DNA: TGTGCCAGCAGCCTCCGTGGACAGGGTTTTAAGTCTTGGGGCTACACCTTC. Residues: CASSLRGQGFKSWGYTF.

This clonotype has a count of ten or more. The rearrangement links TRBV6-6 to TRBJ1-5; tentatively, D is TRBD1 (6 bases). V was shortened by 10 bases and J by 5 bases, with 15 bases between the two germline ends. Germline loops: CDR1 MNHNY, CDR2 SVGAGI (reference sequence). The CDR3 runs 13 residues. The CDR3 region has the DNA TGTGCCACCCGGGGGGCTTTGGATCAGCCCCAGCATTTT. It codes for CATRGALDQPQHF.

This clonotype was seen repeatedly, ten times or more. V usage is TRBV7-2 and J usage is TRBJ2-2, with TRBD2 identical over 10 bases. The germline CDR1 and CDR2 sequences are SGHTA and FQGNSA. Unmatched junction bases numbered 9, after V lost 6 bases and J lost 5 bases. The CDR3 has 16 residues. CDR3 coding DNA: TGTGCCAGCAGTGGGGGAGGGACTAGCGTAACCGGGGAGCTGTTTTTT. Encoded protein: CASSGGGTSVTGELFF. The variable domain in full, completed from reference TRBV7-2 and TRBJ2-2, reads GAGVSQSPSNKVTEKGKDVELRCDPISGHTALYWYRQSLGQGLEFLIYFQGNSAPDKSGLPSDRFSAERTGGSVSTLTIQRTQQEDSAVYLCASSGGGTSVTGELFFGEGSRLTVL.